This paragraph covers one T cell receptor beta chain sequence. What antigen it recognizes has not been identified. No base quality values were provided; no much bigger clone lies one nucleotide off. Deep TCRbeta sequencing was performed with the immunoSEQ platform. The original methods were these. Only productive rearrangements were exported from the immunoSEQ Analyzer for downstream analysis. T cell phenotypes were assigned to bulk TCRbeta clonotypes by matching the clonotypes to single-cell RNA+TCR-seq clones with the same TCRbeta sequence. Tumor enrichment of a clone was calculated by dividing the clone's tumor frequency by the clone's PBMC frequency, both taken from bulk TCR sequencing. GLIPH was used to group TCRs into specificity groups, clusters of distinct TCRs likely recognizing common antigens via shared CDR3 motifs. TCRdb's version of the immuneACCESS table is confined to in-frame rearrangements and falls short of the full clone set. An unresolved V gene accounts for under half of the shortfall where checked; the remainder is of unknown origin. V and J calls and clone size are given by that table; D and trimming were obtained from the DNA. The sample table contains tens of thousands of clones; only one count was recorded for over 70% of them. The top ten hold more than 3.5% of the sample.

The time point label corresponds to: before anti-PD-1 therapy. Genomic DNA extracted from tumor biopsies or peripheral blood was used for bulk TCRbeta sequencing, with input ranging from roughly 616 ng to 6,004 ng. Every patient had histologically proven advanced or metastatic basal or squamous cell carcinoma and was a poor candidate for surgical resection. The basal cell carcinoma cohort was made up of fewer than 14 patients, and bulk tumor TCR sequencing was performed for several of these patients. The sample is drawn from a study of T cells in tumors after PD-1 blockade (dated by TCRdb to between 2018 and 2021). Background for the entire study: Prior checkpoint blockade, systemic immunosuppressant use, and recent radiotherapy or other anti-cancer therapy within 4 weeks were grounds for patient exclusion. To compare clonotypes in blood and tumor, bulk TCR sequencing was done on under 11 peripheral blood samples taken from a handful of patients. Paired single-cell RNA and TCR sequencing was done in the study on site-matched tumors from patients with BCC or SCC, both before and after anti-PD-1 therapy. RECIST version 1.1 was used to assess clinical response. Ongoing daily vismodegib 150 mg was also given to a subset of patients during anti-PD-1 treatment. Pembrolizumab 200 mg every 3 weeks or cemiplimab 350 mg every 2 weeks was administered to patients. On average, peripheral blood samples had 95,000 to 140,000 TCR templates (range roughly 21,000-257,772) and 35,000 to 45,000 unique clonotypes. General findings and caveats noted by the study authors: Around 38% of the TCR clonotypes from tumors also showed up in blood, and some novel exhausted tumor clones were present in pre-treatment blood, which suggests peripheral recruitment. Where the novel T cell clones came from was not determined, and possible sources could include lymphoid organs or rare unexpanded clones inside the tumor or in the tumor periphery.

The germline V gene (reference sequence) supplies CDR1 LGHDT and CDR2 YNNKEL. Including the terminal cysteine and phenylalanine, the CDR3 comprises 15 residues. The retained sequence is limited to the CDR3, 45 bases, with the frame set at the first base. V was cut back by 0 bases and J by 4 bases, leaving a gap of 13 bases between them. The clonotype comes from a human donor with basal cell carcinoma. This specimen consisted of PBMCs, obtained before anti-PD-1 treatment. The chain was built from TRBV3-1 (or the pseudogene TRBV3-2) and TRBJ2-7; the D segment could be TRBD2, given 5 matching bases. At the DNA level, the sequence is TGTGCCAGCAGCCAAGATCACAAAACGGGGTACGAGCAGTACTTC. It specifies CASSQDHKTGYEQYF.